This TCR beta chain derives from a study of Ad26.COV2.S vaccination and SARS-CoV-2 variants. Sample treatment: approximately 18 received Ad26.COV2.S at low or high dose, single or two shots; 5 received placebo; per-sample allocation not given. Specimens were obtained on day 63 following the first vaccine or placebo injection. An adult aged 18-55 years in Boston served as the donor. CDR1 SGHRS and CDR2 YFSETQ come from the germline V gene. The V gene end was trimmed by 0 bases and the J gene end by 4 bases; junction bases not matched to a gene: 9. The CDR3 totals 16 residues. Here immunoSEQ multiplex PCR was the method, and the copy in TCRdb shows in-frame clones only, minus some. The sample holds fewer than 500,000 clones, roughly 87% seen once.

The sample consisted of peripheral blood, taken in a trial of Ad26.COV2.S vaccine versus placebo. The chain recombines TRBV5-1 with TRBJ1-1, with 7 bases identical to TRBD1. The clonotype was recovered from a person between 18 and 60 years old who received the Ad26.COV2.S COVID-19 vaccine or a placebo. In DNA form, the CDR3 reads TGCGCCAGCAGCTTGGCCTCGAGGGGGCGAGTCACTGAAGCTTTCTTT. Protein product: CASSLASRGRVTEAFF.